Given below is one T cell receptor (beta chain) in context. This sample was taken from a study of T cells expressing NK-cell markers. Using the 5' RACE reads, TCRdb records one entry per CDR3 protein without DNA. The repertoire table contains about half a million distinct CDR3 sequences. The CDR3 loop spans 14 amino acids. Germline CDR1 reads SEHNR; CDR2 reads FQNEAQ (reference sequence). The sample consisted of blood T cells: a sorted CD56 or NKG2C T cell subset, CD4+ or CD8+ T cells, or bulk PBMC T cells (not recorded which). The origin of this receptor is a woman between 50 and 59 years old in good health. The chain uses TRBV7-9 and TRBJ1-6. The CDR3 loop reads CASSADTNNSPLHF.